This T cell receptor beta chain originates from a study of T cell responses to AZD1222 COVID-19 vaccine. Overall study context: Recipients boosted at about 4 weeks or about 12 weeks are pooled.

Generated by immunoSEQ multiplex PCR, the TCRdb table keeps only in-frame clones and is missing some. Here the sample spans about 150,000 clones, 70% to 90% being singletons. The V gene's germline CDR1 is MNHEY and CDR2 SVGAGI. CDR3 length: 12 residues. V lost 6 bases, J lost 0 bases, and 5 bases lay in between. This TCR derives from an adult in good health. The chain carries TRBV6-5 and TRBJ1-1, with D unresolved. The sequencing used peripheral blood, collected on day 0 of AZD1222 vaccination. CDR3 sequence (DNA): TGTGCCAGCAGCGCACTGAACACTGAAGCTTTCTTT. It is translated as CASSALNTEAFF.